This TCR beta chain was profiled in a study of T cells in localized non-small cell lung cancer. About this clone: Its antigen is as yet unknown.

Losses at the gene ends were 6 bases for V and 5 bases for J; bases not matched to a gene: 4. Germline CDR1 reads WNHNN; CDR2 reads SYGVQD (reference sequence). The CDR3 is 15 residues long. Assay: immunoSEQ multiplex PCR; the TCRdb copy retains only in-frame clones and omits some. The table shows about 91,000 clones, with 80% to 90% occurring only once. Notes on the study in general: Uninvolved adjacent lung had more T cell clonality than any other tissue, topping tumor. Higher adjacent-lung clonality was associated with shorter survival.

The genes are TRBV10-1 and TRBJ2-5; 15 bases map to TRBD2. The input for sequencing was peripheral blood, taken before any cancer treatment. The clonotype was recovered from a man aged 35 to 70 with stage I squamous cell lung carcinoma. CDR3 in DNA: TGCGCCAGCAGCCGGACTAGCGGGGGGGCGGAGACCCAGTACTTC. Its translation: CASSRTSGGAETQYF.